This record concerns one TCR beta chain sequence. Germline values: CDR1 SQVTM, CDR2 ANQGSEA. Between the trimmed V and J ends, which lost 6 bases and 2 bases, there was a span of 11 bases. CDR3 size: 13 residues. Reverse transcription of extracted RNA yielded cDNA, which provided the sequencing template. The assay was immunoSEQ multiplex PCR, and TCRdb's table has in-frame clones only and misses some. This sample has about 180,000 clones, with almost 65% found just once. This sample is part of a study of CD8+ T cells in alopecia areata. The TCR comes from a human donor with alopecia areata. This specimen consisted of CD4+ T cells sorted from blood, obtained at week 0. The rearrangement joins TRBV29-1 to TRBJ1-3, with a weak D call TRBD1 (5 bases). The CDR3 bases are TGCAGCGTCGCAGACAGTCCTGGAAACACCATATATTTT. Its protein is CSVADSPGNTIYF.